This T cell receptor beta chain is from a study of cytomegalovirus exposure and HLA in healthy donors. Study background: The 95 to 150 validation repertoires used a platform that matched the one used for the 666 first-cohort repertoires, as a later analysis reported.

As regards this clone: Its target is not known.

TCRdb's copy holds only in-frame clones and misses some; the assay was immunoSEQ multiplex PCR. The repertoire has 95,000 to 120,000 clones, 70% to 90% of them found once; the top ten carry roughly 3%. Study-wide results and limits: Cytomegalovirus-associated TCR beta chains were listed, numbering 150 to 200. As was reported, the classifier diagnosed cytomegalovirus status with high specificity and sensitivity.

The sequencing input was PBMCs. This TCR derives from a young woman in good health and CMV-seronegative.

The CDR3 sequence is CASSYADRRGTPLHF. CDR3 in DNA: TGTGCCAGCAGTTACGCGGACAGGAGGGGGACACCCCTCCACTTT. The chain combines TRBV6-6 with TRBJ1-6; TRBD1 matches 7 bases. This CDR3 region has 15 residues. Germline trimming cut 2 bases from V and 11 bases from J; bases unmatched to any gene: 9. CDR1 is MNHNY and CDR2 is SVGAGI in the germline V gene (reference sequence).